The next 4 T cell receptor beta chains were all read from a single sample in a study of T-cell reconstitution after alpha-beta-depleted transplantation in children. The TCRbeta library incorporated unique molecular identifiers. TCRdb reprocessed the PCR reads with MiXCR, giving one entry per CDR3 protein. There are over 400,000 distinct CDR3 sequences in the sample; approximately 12% occur only once, and less than 6.5% lies in the top ten. This material consisted of PBMCs from the stem cell graft donor, taken from the stem cell graft. The receptors were gathered from a human donor who donated a stem cell graft to a child with combined immunodeficiency.

The chain has TRBV19 and TRBJ2-2, with D maybe TRBD2 (6 bases). V dropped 3 bases and J dropped 3 bases, with 14 bases sitting between them. CDR3 size: 16 residues. From germline, CDR1 is LNHDA and CDR2 SQIVND (reference sequence). CDR3 DNA: TGTGCCAGTAGTATTAGGAGGAGGGAGGACACCGGGGAGCTGTTTTTT. Amino acids: CASSIRRREDTGELFF.

The chain carries TRBV11-2 and TRBJ1-6, with D possibly matching TRBD1 (5 bases). This CDR3 is built from 16 residues. Trimming took off 4 bases at V and 2 bases at J, with 12 bases between the two ends. Germline CDR1 SGHAT, CDR2 FQNNGV. The CDR3 spells CASSSLRGTYNSPLHF. In DNA, the CDR3 is TGTGCCAGCAGCTCGCTAAGGGGAACCTATAATTCACCCCTCCACTTT.

This clonotype was seen many times. The V and J genes are TRBV7-2 and TRBJ2-7; perhaps TRBD2 as D (5 bases). The V gene's germline CDR1 is SGHTA and CDR2 FQGNSA. This CDR3 is built from 15 residues. With 1 base removed from V and 1 base from J, the gap between germline ends came to 11 bases. CDR3 amino acids: CASSLEVGASYEQYF. In nucleotides, the CDR3 is TGTGCCAGCAGCTTAGAGGTGGGAGCATCCTACGAGCAGTACTTC.

The chain joins TRBV7-2 to TRBJ2-2; the D gene could be TRBD1 or TRBD2 (6 bases each). V was clipped by 2 bases and J by 2 bases, with 12 bases between them. The CDR3 extends over 16 amino acids. Germline V CDR1 and CDR2: SGHTA, FQGNSA. This CDR3 reads CASSLYPGANTGELFF. CDR3 nucleotides: TGTGCCAGCAGCTTATACCCGGGGGCTAACACCGGGGAGCTGTTTTTT.